A single sample gave rise to the 21 T cell receptor beta chains below, sequenced in a study of OX40 agonist ivuxolimab in advanced cancers. Measured with immunoSEQ multiplex PCR; TCRdb has only the in-frame clones, and not every one. This sample has 20,000 to 25,000 clones, with approximately 84% found just once. Sample: CD4+ or CD8+ T cells sorted from blood, taken in a trial of the OX40 agonist ivuxolimab. Every receptor here comes from an adult with an advanced solid tumor such as melanoma, head and neck, liver or kidney cancer.

The sample holds a few counts of this clone. This chain joins TRBV7-9 and TRBJ2-3; no reliable D call. CDR3 length: 11 residues. V lost 0 bases and J 5 bases, leaving 0 bases between the germline ends. CDR1 and CDR2 from the germline V gene are SEHNR and FQNEAQ (reference sequence). CDR3 sequence: CASSLADTQYF. Here the CDR3 DNA reads TGTGCCAGCAGCTTAGCAGATACGCAGTATTTT.

The CDR3 reads CASSLSSSREQYF. The DNA of the CDR3 is TGTGCCAGCAGCTTGAGTTCATCCCGGGAGCAGTACTTC. The chain uses TRBV5-4 and TRBJ2-7; D is uncertain. V gave up 1 base and J gave up 7 bases, with 12 bases separating them. CDR3 size: 13 residues. Looked up from germline, CDR1 is SGHNT and CDR2 is YYREEE (reference sequence). The full variable domain, with the rest looked up from reference TRBV5-4 and TRBJ2-7, is ETGVTQSPTHLIKTRGQQVTLRCSSQSGHNTVSWYQQALGQGPQFIFQYYREEENGRGNFPPRFSGLQFPNYSSELNVNALELDDSALYLCASSLSSSREQYFGPGTRLTVT.

The rearrangement links TRBV5-1 to TRBJ1-4, with unresolved D. There are 16 residues in the CDR3. Germline CDR1 SGHRS, CDR2 YFSETQ. The V gene lost 3 bases and the J gene lost 2 bases, with 14 bases spanning the gap. The CDR3 protein is CASSYNNDWTNEKLFF. CDR3 bases: TGCGCCAGCAGCTACAACAACGATTGGACTAATGAAAAACTGTTTTTT.

This clone appeared a few times. A read error may produce the germline difference seen at one junction end. The V and J genes are TRBV5-5 and TRBJ1-1; a weak D match, TRBD1 (5 bases). CDR1 is SGHKS and CDR2 is YYEKEE in the germline V gene (reference sequence). The CDR3 is 15 amino acids. The CDR3 sequence is CASSASGDGNTEAFF. The CDR3 bases are TGCGCCAGCAGCGCAAGCGGGGACGGTAACACTGAAGCTTTCTTT.

By share, this clone ranks as medium-sized. The same CDR3 arises from other DNA sequences in this sample as well. This chain connects TRBV9 to TRBJ1-3; D may be TRBD1 (5 bases). The CDR3 length is 15 residues. V was pared by 0 bases and J by 0 bases, with 7 bases between. Germline lookup yields CDR1 SGDLS and CDR2 YYNGEE. CDR3 nucleotides: TGTGCCAGCAGCGTAGGACAGAGCTCTGGAAACACCATATATTTT. It translates to CASSVGQSSGNTIYF.

The chain joins TRBV7-9 to TRBJ2-7, with 7 bases fitting TRBD2. Trimming at V came to 5 bases and at J to 3 bases, leaving 7 bases not matched to a gene. CDR1 and CDR2 (germline): SEHNR, FQNEAQ (reference sequence). This CDR3 has 14 amino acids. The CDR3 sequence: CASSRERTSYEQYF. In DNA form, the CDR3 reads TGTGCCAGCAGCCGAGAGCGGACTAGCTACGAGCAGTACTTC. Filled out from reference TRBV7-9 and TRBJ2-7, the complete variable domain reads DTGVSQNPRHKITKRGQNVTFRCDPISEHNRLYWYRQTLGQGPEFLTYFQNEAQLEKSRLLSDRFSAERPKGSFSTLEIQRTEQGDSAMYLCASSRERTSYEQYFGPGTRLTVT.

This rearrangement joins TRBV27 to TRBJ1-2; unclear D gene. Germline V gene data show CDR1 as MNHEY and CDR2 as SMNVEV (reference sequence). V lost 2 bases to trimming and J lost 8 bases, with 15 bases between them. There are 14 residues in the CDR3. This CDR3 is CASSLMGSPKGYTF. In nucleotides, the CDR3 is TGTGCCAGCAGTTTAATGGGGAGCCCTAAGGGCTACACCTTC.

This chain connects TRBV6-5 to TRBJ1-2; D possibly corresponds to TRBD1 (6 bases). Germline values: CDR1 MNHEY, CDR2 SVGAGI. V lost 7 bases to trimming and J lost 10 bases, with 13 bases between them. This CDR3 has 11 residues. The CDR3 spells CASKRTGPYTF. In DNA, the CDR3 is TGTGCCAGCAAACGAACAGGGCCCTACACCTTC.

This clone has a single count. Other DNA sequences in the same sample also yield this CDR3. The J gene is TRBJ1-6, the V gene TRBV27, with 7 bases that match TRBD1. The CDR3 runs 13 residues. Germline V lookup: CDR1 MNHEY, CDR2 SMNVEV (reference sequence). V trimming: 6 bases; J trimming: 4 bases; junction bases outside the gene matches: 0. DNA of the CDR3: TGTGCCAGCAGGACAGGGTATAATTCACCCCTCCACTTT. It codes for CASRTGYNSPLHF.

Notes on this clone: Other nucleotide sequences in the sample specify the same CDR3. The V call is TRBV7-9, the J call TRBJ1-2, with D unresolved. The germline V gene has CDR1 SEHNR and CDR2 FQNEAQ (reference sequence). This CDR3 contains 13 residues. Trimming cost V 3 bases and J 5 bases, with 10 bases left between them. In DNA, the CDR3 is TGTGCCAGCAGCTTTGGCGTGGGATATGGCTACACCTTC. As protein: CASSFGVGYGYTF.

The V and J genes are TRBV29-1 and TRBJ2-7, with D perhaps matching TRBD1 or TRBD2 (5 bases each). The V gene lost 7 bases and the J gene lost 0 bases, with 16 bases spanning the gap. CDR1 and CDR2 (germline): SQVTM, ANQGSEA. The CDR3 runs 14 residues. The CDR3 region has the DNA TGCAGCGCCCGAAACGGGGACCACTCCTACGAGCAGTACTTC. It is translated as CSARNGDHSYEQYF.

This sequence joins TRBV6-1 and TRBJ1-1; no reliable D call. Per the germline V gene, CDR1 is MNHNS and CDR2 is SASEGT. This CDR3 is built from 11 residues. Trimming left V 5 bases short and J 5 bases short, with 6 bases between. The CDR3 is CASSLGTEAFF. The DNA for the CDR3 is TGTGCCAGCAGTTTAGGGACTGAAGCTTTCTTT.

The chain couples TRBV5-1 to TRBJ1-1; no reliable D call. Deletions cut 2 bases from V and 6 bases from J, with 8 bases between. Germline V gene sequence: CDR1 SGHRS, CDR2 YFSETQ. The length of the CDR3 is 12 residues. The CDR3 sequence: CASSFSGSEAFF. The DNA of the CDR3 is TGCGCCAGCAGCTTTTCGGGTTCTGAAGCTTTCTTT.

The chain is built from TRBV2 and TRBJ2-7; possibly TRBD2 for D (6 bases). V gave up 5 bases and J gave up 3 bases, with 14 bases separating them. CDR3 length: 14 residues. In germline, CDR1 is SNHLY, CDR2 FYNNEI. The CDR3 DNA is TGTGCCAGCAGTTTCAGAGCGGGCGACTACGAGCAGTACTTC. It translates to CASSFRAGDYEQYF.

The chain is built from TRBV9 and TRBJ1-5, with TRBD1 identical over 7 bases. The CDR3 has 15 amino acids. V was pared by 3 bases and J by 11 bases, with 14 bases of the junction left unmatched. Per germline, CDR1 SGDLS and CDR2 YYNGEE. CDR3 region: CASSGGAGGAMAQHF. The CDR3 DNA sequence: TGTGCCAGCAGCGGAGGGGCAGGGGGTGCGATGGCCCAGCATTTT. Looking up the rest from reference TRBV9 and TRBJ1-5 gives the full variable domain: DSGVTQTPKHLITATGQRVTLRCSPRSGDLSVYWYQQSLDQGLQFLIQYYNGEERAKGNILERFSAQQFPDLHSELNLSSLELGDSALYFCASSGGAGGAMAQHFGDGTRLSIL.

V usage is TRBV10-2 and J usage is TRBJ2-2; 10 bases fit TRBD1. Germline trimming cut 8 bases from V and 6 bases from J; bases unmatched to any gene: 0. Per the germline V gene, CDR1 is WSHSY and CDR2 is SAAADI. This CDR3 comprises 12 residues. CDR3 sequence reads: CASGQGAGELFF. In DNA form, the CDR3 reads TGCGCCAGCGGACAGGGGGCCGGGGAGCTGTTTTTT.

V gene TRBV7-2 combines with J gene TRBJ2-5; possibly TRBD2 for D (5 bases). The assigned J gene may be wrong: the sequence end matches TRBJ2-7 better. The germline gives CDR1 SGHTA, CDR2 FQGNSA. The CDR3 length is 14 residues. The CDR3 DNA reads TGTGCCAGCAGCTTAGCAGACTACGCCTACGAGCAGTACTTC. Translated, it gives CASSLADYAYEQYF.

The gene calls are TRBV7-6 and TRBJ2-7; D uncertain. Germline values: CDR1 SGHVS, CDR2 FNYEAQ. V was pared by 5 bases and J by 4 bases, with 12 bases between. CDR3 length: 13 residues. CDR3 nucleotides: TGTGCCAGCAGCCACGCCCCGGGTTACGAGCAGTACTTC. Translated, it gives CASSHAPGYEQYF.

Details on this clone: The sample has other DNA sequences that encode this CDR3 too. The chain links TRBV10-3 to TRBJ2-7, with a possible D match to TRBD1 (6 bases). Per germline, CDR1 ENHRY and CDR2 SYGVKD. The CDR3 sequence is 13 residues long. V gave up 0 bases and J gave up 5 bases, with 8 bases separating them. CDR3 protein: CAISESGAHEQYF. CDR3 nucleotide sequence: TGTGCCATCAGTGAGTCGGGGGCACACGAGCAGTACTTC.

This chain joins TRBV28 and TRBJ1-3; possibly TRBD1 for D (6 bases). There are 14 residues in the CDR3. Germline loops: CDR1 MDHEN, CDR2 SYDVKM. Trimming pared 9 bases from V and 2 bases from J, leaving 14 bases between. CDR3 residues: CASLGGRTGNTIYF. As DNA, the CDR3 is TGTGCCAGTTTAGGGGGGAGGACTGGAAACACCATATATTTT.

The chain joins TRBV2 to TRBJ2-7; 7 bases fit TRBD1. V shed 4 bases, J shed 2 bases, and the junction held 5 bases outside the gene matches. Germline V CDR1 and CDR2: SNHLY, FYNNEI. CDR3 length: 14 amino acids. This chain's CDR3 is CASSGGGETYEQYF. DNA for the CDR3: TGTGCCAGCAGTGGAGGGGGCGAAACCTACGAGCAGTACTTC.